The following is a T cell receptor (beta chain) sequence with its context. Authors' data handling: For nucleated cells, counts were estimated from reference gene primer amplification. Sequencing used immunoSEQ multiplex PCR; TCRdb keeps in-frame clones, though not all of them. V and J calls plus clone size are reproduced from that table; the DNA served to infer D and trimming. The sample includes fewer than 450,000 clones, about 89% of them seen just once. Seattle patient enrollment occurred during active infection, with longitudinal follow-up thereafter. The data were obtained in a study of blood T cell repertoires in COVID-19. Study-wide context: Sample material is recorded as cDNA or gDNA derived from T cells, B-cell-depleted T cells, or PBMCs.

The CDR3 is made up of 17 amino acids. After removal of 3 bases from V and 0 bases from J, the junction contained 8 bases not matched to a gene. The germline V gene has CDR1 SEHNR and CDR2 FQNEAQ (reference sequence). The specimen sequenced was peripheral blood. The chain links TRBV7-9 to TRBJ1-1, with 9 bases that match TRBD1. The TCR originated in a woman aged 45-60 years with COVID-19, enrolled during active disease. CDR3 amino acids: CASSFGDRGNLNTEAFF. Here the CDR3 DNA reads TGTGCCAGCAGCTTCGGAGACAGGGGGAACCTGAACACTGAAGCTTTCTTT.